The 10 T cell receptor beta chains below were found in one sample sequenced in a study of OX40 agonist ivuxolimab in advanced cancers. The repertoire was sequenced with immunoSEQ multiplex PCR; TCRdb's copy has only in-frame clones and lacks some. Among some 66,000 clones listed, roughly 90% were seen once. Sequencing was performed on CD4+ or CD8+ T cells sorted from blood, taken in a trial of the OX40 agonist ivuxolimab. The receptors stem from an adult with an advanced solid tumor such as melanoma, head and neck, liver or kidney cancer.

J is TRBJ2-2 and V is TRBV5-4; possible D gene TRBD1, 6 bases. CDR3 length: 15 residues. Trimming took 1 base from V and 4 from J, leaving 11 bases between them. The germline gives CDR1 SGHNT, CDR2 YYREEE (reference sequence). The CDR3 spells CASSLPGVSTGELFF. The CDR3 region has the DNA TGTGCCAGCAGCTTGCCAGGGGTTAGCACCGGGGAGCTGTTTTTT.

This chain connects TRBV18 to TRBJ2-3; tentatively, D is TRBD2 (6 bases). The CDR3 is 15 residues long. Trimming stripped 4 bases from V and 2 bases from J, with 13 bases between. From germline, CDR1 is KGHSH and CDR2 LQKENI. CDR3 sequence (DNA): TGTGCCAGCTCACGAATTAGCGGATACACAGATACGCAGTATTTT. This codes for CASSRISGYTDTQYF.

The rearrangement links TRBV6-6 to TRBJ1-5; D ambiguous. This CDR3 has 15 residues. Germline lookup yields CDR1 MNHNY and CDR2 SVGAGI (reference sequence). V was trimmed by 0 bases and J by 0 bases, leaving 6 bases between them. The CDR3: CASSYSGGSNQPQHF. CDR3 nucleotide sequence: TGTGCCAGCAGTTACTCCGGCGGTAGCAATCAGCCCCAGCATTTT.

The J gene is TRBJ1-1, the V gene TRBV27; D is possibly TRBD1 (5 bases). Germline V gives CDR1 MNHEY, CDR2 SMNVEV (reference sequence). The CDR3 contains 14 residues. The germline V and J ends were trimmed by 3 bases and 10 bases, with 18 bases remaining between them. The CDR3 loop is CASSLAGTQGLAFF. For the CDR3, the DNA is TGTGCCAGCAGTTTGGCAGGGACCCAAGGTTTAGCTTTCTTT.

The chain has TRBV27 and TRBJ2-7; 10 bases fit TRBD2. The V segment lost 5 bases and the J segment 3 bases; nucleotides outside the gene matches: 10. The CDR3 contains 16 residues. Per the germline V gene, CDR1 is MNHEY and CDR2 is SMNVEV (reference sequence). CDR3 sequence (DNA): TGTGCCAGCAGTCCATTATCTAGCGGGAGTTTCTACGAGCAGTACTTC. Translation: CASSPLSSGSFYEQYF.

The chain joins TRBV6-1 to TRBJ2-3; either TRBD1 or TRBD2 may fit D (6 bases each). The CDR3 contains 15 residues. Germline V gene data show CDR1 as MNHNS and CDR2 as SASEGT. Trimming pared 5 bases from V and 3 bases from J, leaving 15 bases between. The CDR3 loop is CASSFWGAGTDTQYF. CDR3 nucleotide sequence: TGTGCCAGCAGTTTCTGGGGGGCCGGGACAGATACGCAGTATTTT.

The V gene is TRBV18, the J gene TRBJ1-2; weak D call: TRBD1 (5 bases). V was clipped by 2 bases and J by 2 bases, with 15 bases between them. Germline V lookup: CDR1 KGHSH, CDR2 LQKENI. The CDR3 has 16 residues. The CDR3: CASSPIQLTGNYGYTF. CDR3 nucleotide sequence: TGTGCCAGCTCACCAATCCAGTTAACAGGCAACTATGGCTACACCTTC.

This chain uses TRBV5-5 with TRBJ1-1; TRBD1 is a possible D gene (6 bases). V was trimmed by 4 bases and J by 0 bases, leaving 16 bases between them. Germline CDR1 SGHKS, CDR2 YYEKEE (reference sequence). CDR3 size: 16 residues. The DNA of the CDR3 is TGTGCCAGCAGCCCTCCTTTGACAGGCCTGAACACTGAAGCTTTCTTT. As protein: CASSPPLTGLNTEAFF. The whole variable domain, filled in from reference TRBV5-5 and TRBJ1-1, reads DAGVTQSPTHLIKTRGQQVTLRCSPISGHKSVSWYQQVLGQGPQFIFQYYEKEERGRGNFPDRFSARQFPNYSSELNVNALLLGDSALYLCASSPPLTGLNTEAFFGQGTRLTVV.

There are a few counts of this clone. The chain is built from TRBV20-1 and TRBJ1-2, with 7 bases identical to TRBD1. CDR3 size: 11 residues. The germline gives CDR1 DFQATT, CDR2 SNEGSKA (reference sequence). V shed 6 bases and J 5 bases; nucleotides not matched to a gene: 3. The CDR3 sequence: CSATTGYGYTF. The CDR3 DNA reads TGCAGTGCCACGACAGGGTATGGCTACACCTTC.

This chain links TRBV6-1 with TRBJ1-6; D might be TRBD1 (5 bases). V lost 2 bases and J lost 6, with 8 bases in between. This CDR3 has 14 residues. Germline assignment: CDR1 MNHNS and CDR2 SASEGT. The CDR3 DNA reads TGTGCCAGCAGTGAACAGGGCTCTAATTCACCCCTCCACTTT. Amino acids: CASSEQGSNSPLHF.